This T cell receptor (beta chain) originates from a study of Ad26.COV2.S vaccination and SARS-CoV-2 variants. This CDR3 comprises 17 residues. J was trimmed by 2 bases and V by 0 bases; bases with no gene match: 8. CDR1 LGHNA and CDR2 YSLEER come from the germline V gene. Method: immunoSEQ multiplex PCR; TCRdb's copy keeps in-frame clones and lacks some. Among 350,000 to 550,000 clones listed, 89% were seen once. Sample treatment: roughly 20 received Ad26.COV2.S at low or high dose, single or two shots; 5 received placebo; per-sample allocation not given. Sampling was done on day 63 after the first vaccine or placebo injection.

The rearrangement uses TRBV4-3 and TRBJ2-3; 7 bases are shared with TRBD2. The sequencing here drew on peripheral blood, taken in a trial of Ad26.COV2.S vaccine versus placebo. The receptor was isolated from a person aged 18-60 years who received the Ad26.COV2.S COVID-19 vaccine or a placebo. Here the CDR3 DNA reads TGCGCCAGCAGCCAAGAGTGGGCTAGCGGACTCACAGATACGCAGTATTTT. Protein: CASSQEWASGLTDTQYF.